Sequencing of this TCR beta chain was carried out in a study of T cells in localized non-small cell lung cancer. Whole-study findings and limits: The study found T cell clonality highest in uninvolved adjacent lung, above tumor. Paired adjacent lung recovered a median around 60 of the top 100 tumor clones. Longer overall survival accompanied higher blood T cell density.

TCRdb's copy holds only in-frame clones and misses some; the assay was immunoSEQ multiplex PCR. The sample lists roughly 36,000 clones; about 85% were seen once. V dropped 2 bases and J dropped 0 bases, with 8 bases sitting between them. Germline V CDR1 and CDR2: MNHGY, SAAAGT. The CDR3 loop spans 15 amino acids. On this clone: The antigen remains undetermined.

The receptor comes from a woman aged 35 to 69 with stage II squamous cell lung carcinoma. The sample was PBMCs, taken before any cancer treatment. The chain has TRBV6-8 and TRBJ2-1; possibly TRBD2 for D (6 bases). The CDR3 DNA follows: TGTGCCAGCAGTTACGGAGGGAACTCCTACAATGAGCAGTTCTTC. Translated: CASSYGGNSYNEQFF.